Included here is one TCR beta chain sequence, with context. This specimen belongs to a study of shared T cell receptors in the human thymus. CDR3 length: 12 residues. The V end lost 6 bases, the J end lost 6 bases, and 8 bases lay between the germline ends. Germline values: CDR1 SEHNR, CDR2 FQNEAQ (reference sequence). The protocol was immunoSEQ multiplex PCR, while the TCRdb copy is restricted to in-frame clones and leaves out a portion. The sample shows approximately 660,000 clones, roughly 90% of them seen only once. These data also formed part of another study, on human thymus T cells. That work states: The thymus was resected at corrective cardiac surgery. Across thymic and blood repertoires, the usage of V and J genes appeared to be biased. Highly overlapping thymic repertoires among unrelated individuals were reported in related research.

The V call is TRBV7-9, the J call TRBJ1-4; weak D call: TRBD1 (6 bases). The sequence came from a boy under two years old with a congenital heart defect. Sequencing was performed on thymocytes. CDR3 loop: CASSRTDEKLFF. In DNA, the CDR3 is TGTGCCAGCAGTCGGACAGATGAAAAACTGTTTTTT.